This entry features one T cell receptor (beta chain) sequence. Its antigen is not known. A distinct unique molecular identifier was carried by each TCR cDNA molecule. MiXCR, run by TCRdb on the 5' RACE reads, gives a single entry per CDR3 protein. The sample lists tens of thousands of distinct CDR3 sequences, 10% to 15% occurring once. Time point indicated: sample taken at primary tumor resection. Whole RNA from tumor, nontumor lung or frozen PBMC was sequenced unsorted. Patients with untreated early-stage non-small cell lung cancer, numbering 72, were the donors. This specimen belongs to a study of spatial heterogeneity in lung cancer. Notes on the study in general: Blood contained ubiquitous expanded tumor TCRs more at resection than at follow-up.

V was pared by 3 bases and J by 10 bases, with 3 bases of the junction left unmatched. CDR1 and CDR2 from the germline V gene are SGHTA and FQGNSA. The CDR3 length is 13 residues. V and J are TRBV7-2 and TRBJ1-2; 12 nucleotides match TRBD1. Material: PBMCs, obtained at surgery. This clonotype originated in a male donor with early-stage non-small cell lung cancer. CDR3 loop: CASSLGTGGSYTF. CDR3 in DNA: TGTGCCAGCAGCTTGGGGACAGGGGGCTCCTACACCTTC. Supplemented by reference TRBV7-2 and TRBJ1-2, the full variable domain reads GAGVSQSPSNKVTEKGKDVELRCDPISGHTALYWYRQSLGQGLEFLIYFQGNSAPDKSGLPSDRFSAERTGGSVSTLTIQRTQQEDSAVYLCASSLGTGGSYTFGSGTRLTVV.